The T cell receptor (beta chain) described here comes from a study of cytomegalovirus exposure and HLA in healthy donors. Study-wide background: Early released data comprised some 91 million unique TCRs from HLA-typed donors.

Comments on this clone: Its antigen is unknown.

The J segment lost 6 bases and the V segment lost 6 bases, leaving 9 bases of the junction unmatched. CDR1 SGHNT and CDR2 YENEEA come from the germline V gene. The CDR3 has 15 amino acids. In the PCR, 60 Vbeta and 13 Jbeta primers were used. Assay used: immunoSEQ multiplex PCR; TCRdb lists only in-frame clones, some missing. The repertoire holds roughly 120,000 clones, with less than 85% as singletons. Study-level findings and limits: A classifier reportedly called cytomegalovirus status with high sensitivity and specificity.

Sequencing input: PBMCs. The receptor was isolated from a woman between 35 and 50 years old in good health and CMV-seronegative. This chain joins TRBV11-3 and TRBJ2-2; 8 nucleotides line up with TRBD1. The DNA for the CDR3 is TGTGCCAGCAGTCCCGGGACAGGTCGCCCCGGGGAGCTGTTTTTT. Amino acids: CASSPGTGRPGELFF. Full variable domain (outside the CDR3, taken from reference TRBV11-3 and TRBJ2-2): EAGVVQSPRYKIIEKKQPVAFWCNPISGHNTLYWYLQNLGQGPELLIRYENEEAVDDSQLPKDRFSAERLKGVDSTLKIQPAELGDSAVYLCASSPGTGRPGELFFGEGSRLTVL.